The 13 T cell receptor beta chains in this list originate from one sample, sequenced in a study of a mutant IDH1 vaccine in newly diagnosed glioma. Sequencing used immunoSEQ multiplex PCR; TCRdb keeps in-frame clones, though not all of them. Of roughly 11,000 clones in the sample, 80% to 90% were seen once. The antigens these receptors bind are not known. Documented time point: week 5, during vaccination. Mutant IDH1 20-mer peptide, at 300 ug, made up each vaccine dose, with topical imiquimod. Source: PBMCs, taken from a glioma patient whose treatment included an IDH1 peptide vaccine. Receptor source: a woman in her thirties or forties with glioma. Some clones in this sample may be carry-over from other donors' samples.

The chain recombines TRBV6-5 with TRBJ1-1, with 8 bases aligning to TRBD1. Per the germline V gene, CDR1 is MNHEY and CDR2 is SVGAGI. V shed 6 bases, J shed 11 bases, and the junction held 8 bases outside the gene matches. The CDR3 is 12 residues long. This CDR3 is CASSRDRRGAFF. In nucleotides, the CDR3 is TGTGCCAGCAGCCGGGACAGGCGGGGCGCTTTCTTT.

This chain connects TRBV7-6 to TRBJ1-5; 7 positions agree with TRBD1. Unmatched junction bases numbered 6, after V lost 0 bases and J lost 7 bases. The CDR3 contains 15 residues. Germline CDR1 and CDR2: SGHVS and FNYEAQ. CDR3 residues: CASSLASQGGQPQHF. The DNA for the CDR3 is TGTGCCAGCAGCTTAGCGAGCCAGGGGGGACAGCCCCAGCATTTT. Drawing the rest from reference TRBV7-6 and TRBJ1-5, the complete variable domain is GAGVSQSPRYKVTKRGQDVALRCDPISGHVSLYWYRQALGQGPEFLTYFNYEAQQDKSGLPNDRFSAERPEGSISTLTIQRTEQRDSAMYRCASSLASQGGQPQHFGDGTRLSIL.

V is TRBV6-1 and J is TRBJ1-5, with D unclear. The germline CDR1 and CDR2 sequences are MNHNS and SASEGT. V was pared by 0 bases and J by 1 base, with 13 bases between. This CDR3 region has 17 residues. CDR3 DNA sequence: TGTGCCAGCAGTGAAGCGAGGAGGGTCAACAGCAATCAGCCCCAGCATTTT. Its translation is CASSEARRVNSNQPQHF.

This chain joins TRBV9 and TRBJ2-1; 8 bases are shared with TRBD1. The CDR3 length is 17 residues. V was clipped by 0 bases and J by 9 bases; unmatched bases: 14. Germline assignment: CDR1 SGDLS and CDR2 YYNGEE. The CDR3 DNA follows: TGTGCCAGCAGCGTAGTGGACAGGGTCTCCTTACCGCCTGAGCAGTTCTTC. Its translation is CASSVVDRVSLPPEQFF.

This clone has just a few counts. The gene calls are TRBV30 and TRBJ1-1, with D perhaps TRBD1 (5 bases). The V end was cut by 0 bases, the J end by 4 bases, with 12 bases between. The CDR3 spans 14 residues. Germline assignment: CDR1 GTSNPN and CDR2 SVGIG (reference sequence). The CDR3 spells CAWSVPGGGTEAFF. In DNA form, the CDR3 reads TGTGCCTGGAGTGTGCCGGGCGGGGGCACTGAAGCTTTCTTT. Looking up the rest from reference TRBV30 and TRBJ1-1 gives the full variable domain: SQTIHQWPATLVQPVGSPLSLECTVEGTSNPNLYWYRQAAGRGLQLLFYSVGIGQISSEVPQNLSASRPQDRQFILSSKKLLLSDSGFYLCAWSVPGGGTEAFFGQGTRLTVV.

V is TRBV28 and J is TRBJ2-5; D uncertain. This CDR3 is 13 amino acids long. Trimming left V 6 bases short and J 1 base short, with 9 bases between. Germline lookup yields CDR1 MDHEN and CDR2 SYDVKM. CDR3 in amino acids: CASRQDLQETQYF. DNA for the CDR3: TGTGCCAGCAGACAAGACCTCCAAGAGACCCAGTACTTC.

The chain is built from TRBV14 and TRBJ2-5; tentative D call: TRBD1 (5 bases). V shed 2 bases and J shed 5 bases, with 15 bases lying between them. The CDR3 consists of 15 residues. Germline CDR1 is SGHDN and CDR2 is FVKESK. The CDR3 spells CASSQQGLVRETQYF. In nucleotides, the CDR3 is TGTGCCAGCAGCCAACAGGGCCTGGTGCGGGAGACCCAGTACTTC.

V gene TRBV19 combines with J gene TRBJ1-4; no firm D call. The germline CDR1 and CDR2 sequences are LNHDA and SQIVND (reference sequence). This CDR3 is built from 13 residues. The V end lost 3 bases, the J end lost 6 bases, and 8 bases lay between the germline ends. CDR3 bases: TGTGCCAGTAGTATGGGGTTCTATGAAAAACTGTTTTTT. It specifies CASSMGFYEKLFF.

The CDR3 here is CASSFRVNTEAFF. CDR3 nucleotide sequence: TGCGCCAGCAGTTTTAGGGTGAACACTGAAGCTTTCTTT. J is TRBJ1-1 and V is TRBV4-1; D ambiguous. Germline assignment: CDR1 MGHRA and CDR2 YSYEKL. Trimming shortened V by 6 bases and J by 0 bases, and 8 bases separated the two germline ends. The CDR3 totals 13 residues.

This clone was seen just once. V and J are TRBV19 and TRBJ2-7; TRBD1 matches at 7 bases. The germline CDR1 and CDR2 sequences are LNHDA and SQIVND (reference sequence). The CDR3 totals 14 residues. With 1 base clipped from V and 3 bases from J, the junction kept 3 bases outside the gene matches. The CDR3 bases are TGTGCCAGTAGTATAGGGACAGGTGGCTACGAGCAGTACTTC. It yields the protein CASSIGTGGYEQYF.

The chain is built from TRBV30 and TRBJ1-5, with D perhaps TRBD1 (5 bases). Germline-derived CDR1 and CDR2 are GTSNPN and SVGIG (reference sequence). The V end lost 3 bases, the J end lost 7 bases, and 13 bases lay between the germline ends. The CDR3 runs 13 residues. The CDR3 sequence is CAWRGGKGQPQHF. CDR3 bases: TGTGCCTGGAGGGGGGGAAAGGGGCAGCCCCAGCATTTT. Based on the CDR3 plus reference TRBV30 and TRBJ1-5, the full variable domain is SQTIHQWPATLVQPVGSPLSLECTVEGTSNPNLYWYRQAAGRGLQLLFYSVGIGQISSEVPQNLSASRPQDRQFILSSKKLLLSDSGFYLCAWRGGKGQPQHFGDGTRLSIL.

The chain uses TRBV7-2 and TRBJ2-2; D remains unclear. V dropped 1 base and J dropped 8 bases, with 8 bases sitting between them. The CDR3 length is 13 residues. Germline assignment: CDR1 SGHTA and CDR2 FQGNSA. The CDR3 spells CASSLVLGGELFF. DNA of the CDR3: TGTGCCAGCAGCTTAGTTCTTGGGGGGGAGCTGTTTTTT.

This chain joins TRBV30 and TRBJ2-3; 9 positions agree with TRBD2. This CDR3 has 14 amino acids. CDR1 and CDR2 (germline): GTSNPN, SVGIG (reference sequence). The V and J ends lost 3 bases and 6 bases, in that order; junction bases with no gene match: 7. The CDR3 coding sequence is TGTGCCTGGAGAAGGCGGGGGGGCATGGATACGCAGTATTTT. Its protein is CAWRRRGGMDTQYF.